Given below is one T cell receptor (beta chain) in context. No antigen is known for it. At one end, the junction sequence differs from germline, possibly due to a read error. Receptor libraries were prepared by 5' RACE. The ligated cDNA was amplified in four rounds of PCR with nested alpha and beta constant region primers together with the SP2 primer. For the blood and skin samples, reverse transcription of TCR RNA was done with SuperScript IV along with alpha and beta constant region primers. Using T4 RNA ligase 1, an oligonucleotide carrying both the Illumina SP2 primer and a UMI was ligated onto the 3' end of the cDNA. To prevent hairpin formation, the 12-nucleotide UMI was made up of two random hexamers with an eight-base spacer between them. From the second PCR onward, the TCR alpha and beta chain libraries were handled separately, and dual indexing was used for multiplexing. After pooling, the indexed libraries were analyzed by capillary electrophoresis and sequenced on either an Illumina MiSeq or NextSeq. PhiX DNA at roughly 5-7% was spiked into libraries to increase base diversity and improve cluster recognition. The authors' analysis ran thus. Demultiplexor took UMIs from read 2, joined the UMIs to the TCR sequence from read 1, and separated reads according to sample indices. Decombinator identified V and J genes and V-J junctions and gave each TCR a five-part identifier that included V and J deletions. Collapsinator relied on UMIs to correct both sequencing errors and PCR amplification heterogeneity, producing a UMI-based abundance for each TCR. CDR3Translator turned identifiers into nucleotide sequence, translated that sequence into amino acids, and pulled out CDR3 regions based on terminal motifs. Error-corrected alpha and beta TCR counts from blood and skin were compared after normalization to input RNA amount. The public reads were reanalyzed by TCRdb: fastp trimming at Q25, MiXCR alignment, in-frame beta chains only. Each record represents a unique CDR3 protein, reported with the most common genes and DNA among its rows. The V and J calls and clone size come from TCRdb's table, not from the authors' own analysis. The sample table shows tens of thousands of distinct CDR3 sequences, and around 8% are seen once. Together, the top ten hold less than 20% of the sample.

The sample is drawn from a study of naive and memory T cell subsets listed by TCRdb under 2017. Regarding the study in general: The figure summarizing these samples reported 10 blood donors, 7 tuberculin skin test biopsies and 3 saline control biopsies. PCR2 was typically a SYBR Green qPCR stopped at a set threshold; low-input samples could instead use end-point PCR (around 6 cycles). General findings and caveats noted by the study authors: The RNA-based method was acknowledged as potentially sensitive to TCR transcript changes with T cell activation and differentiation.

A robust, sensitive protocol for the amplification, sequencing and analysis of TCRs was described in the study, in which 3' ligation of a UMI-containing oligonucleotide to TCR cDNA was used. For whole blood analysis, 2.5 ml of peripheral blood was collected from healthy adult volunteers into Tempus tubes, and RNA was extracted following the manufacturer's instructions. Total RNA was used without cell sorting and was treated with RQ1 DNase before reverse transcription, with a target input of about 1 to 1,100 ng. Libraries were prepared from skin biopsies and whole blood to test how robust the pipeline was in samples where T cells are a minority population. The cysteine opens and the phenylalanine closes a CDR3 of 15 amino acids. This entry keeps only the CDR3 DNA: 45 bases, framed from base 1. The germline V gene supplies CDR1 MGHRA and CDR2 YSYEKL.

The chain is assembled from TRBV4-1 and TRBJ2-4, with TRBD2 perhaps the D gene, on 5 matching bases. The TCR originated in a female donor in good health. This receptor has the CDR3 CASSRADPSSQIRYF. The DNA sequence is TGCGCCAGCAGCCGAGCGGACCCATCCTCGCAGATTCGGTACTTC.